This is a list of T cell receptor beta chains from one sample in a study of T cells after yellow fever vaccination. Each CDR3 protein gets one entry after TCRdb re-called the 5' RACE reads with MiXCR. The sample carries a few hundred thousand distinct CDR3 sequences, 6.9% recorded once. The material sequenced was CD4+ T cells sorted from PBMCs, taken 15 days after the yellow fever booster vaccination. Receptor source: a man aged 25-45 years who received the YFV17D yellow fever vaccine. The CDR3 runs from the conserved cysteine through the conserved F or W. D genes are given only for firm matches. Clone sizes are given selectively: once, few, many, or a class where the clone is expanded.

v_gene: TRBV20-1
d_gene: TRBD2
abundance: many
j_gene: TRBJ2-1
CDR3nt: TGCAGTGCACCGACTAGCGGGAGGATCTCCTACAATGAGCAGTTCTTC
CDR3aa: CSAPTSGRISYNEQFF

v_gene: TRBV7-3
d_gene: TRBD2
abundance: NA
j_gene: TRBJ2-2
CDR3nt: TGTGCCAGCAGCCCCGGACCCCTAGCGGGAGGGCCTAGGGGGGAGCTGTTTTTT
CDR3aa: CASSPGPLAGGPRGELFF

v_gene: TRBV29-1
d_gene: NA
abundance: few
j_gene: TRBJ1-5
CDR3nt: TGCAGCGTGGCAGTAAATCGCAATCAGCCCCAGCATTTT
CDR3aa: CSVAVNRNQPQHF

v_gene: TRBV29-1
d_gene: TRBD1
abundance: NA
j_gene: TRBJ1-1
CDR3nt: TGCAGCGTTAAAGAATGGCAGGGGGCCAACACTGAAGCTTTCTTT
CDR3aa: CSVKEWQGANTEAFF

v_gene: TRBV7-4
d_gene: TRBD1
abundance: few
j_gene: TRBJ2-1
CDR3nt: TGTGCCAGCAGCGGCCCGGGACAGGGCCAAAACAATGAGCAGTTCTTC
CDR3aa: CASSGPGQGQNNEQFF

v_gene: TRBV10-2
d_gene: TRBD2
abundance: many
j_gene: TRBJ2-1
CDR3nt: TGCGCCAGCTTCGCCGGGACTACCACGACGCTCAATGAGCAGTTCTTC
CDR3aa: CASFAGTTTTLNEQFF

v_gene: TRBV15
d_gene: NA
abundance: few
j_gene: TRBJ2-7
CDR3nt: TGTGCCACCAGCAGAGCGGGCGTTGGCGAGCAGTACTTC
CDR3aa: CATSRAGVGEQYF

v_gene: TRBV10-2
d_gene: NA
abundance: many
j_gene: TRBJ2-5
CDR3nt: TGCGCCAGCAGTGAGCTCCCCGGGGAGACCCAGTACTTC
CDR3aa: CASSELPGETQYF

v_gene: TRBV7-9
d_gene: NA
abundance: few
j_gene: TRBJ1-1
CDR3nt: TGTGCCAGCAGCTCCTCGGGACAAAACACTGAAGCTTTCTTT
CDR3aa: CASSSSGQNTEAFF

v_gene: TRBV20-1
d_gene: TRBD1
abundance: few
j_gene: TRBJ1-5
CDR3nt: TGCAGTGCTCTTCAGGGGGGCAATCAGCCCCAGCATTTT
CDR3aa: CSALQGGNQPQHF

v_gene: TRBV7-2
d_gene: TRBD2
abundance: many
j_gene: TRBJ2-1
CDR3nt: TGTGCCAGCAGCTTAGCTACTAGCGCGTACAATGAGCAGTTCTTC
CDR3aa: CASSLATSAYNEQFF

v_gene: TRBV2
d_gene: TRBD1
abundance: few
j_gene: TRBJ2-7
CDR3nt: TGTGCCAGCAGCCGGGACAGTTACTCCTACGAGCAGTACTTC
CDR3aa: CASSRDSYSYEQYF

v_gene: TRBV20-1
d_gene: NA
abundance: few
j_gene: TRBJ1-5
CDR3nt: TGCAGTGCTAACCCCAGGGTGGTGGGTCAGCCCCAGCATTTT
CDR3aa: CSANPRVVGQPQHF

v_gene: TRBV7-2
d_gene: NA
abundance: NA
j_gene: TRBJ1-1
CDR3nt: TGTGCCAGCAGCTTAGGTCCAGTAAGAGGAACTGAAGCTTTCTTT
CDR3aa: CASSLGPVRGTEAFF

v_gene: TRBV30
d_gene: NA
abundance: NA
j_gene: TRBJ1-5
CDR3nt: TGTGCCTGGAGTCCCGCTAATCAGCCCCAGCATTTT
CDR3aa: CAWSPANQPQHF

v_gene: TRBV7-2
d_gene: NA
abundance: NA
j_gene: TRBJ2-3
CDR3nt: TGTGCCAGCAGCTTGATGGGGCCCACGGATACGCAGTATTTT
CDR3aa: CASSLMGPTDTQYF

v_gene: TRBV5-4
d_gene: TRBD2
abundance: few
j_gene: TRBJ2-3
CDR3nt: TGTGCCAGCAGCTTGGGAGCTAGCGGGAGGAAGTATTTT
CDR3aa: CASSLGASGRKYF

v_gene: TRBV5-1
d_gene: NA
abundance: many
j_gene: TRBJ2-3
CDR3nt: TGCGCCAGCAGCTTGGAGCTCGGGAGACCAGATACGCAGTATTTT
CDR3aa: CASSLELGRPDTQYF

v_gene: TRBV7-2
d_gene: NA
abundance: many
j_gene: TRBJ2-1
CDR3nt: TGTGCCAGCAGCCCCCGGGAGTCTGGCAATGAGCAGTTCTTC
CDR3aa: CASSPRESGNEQFF

v_gene: TRBV18
d_gene: TRBD1
abundance: few
j_gene: TRBJ2-1
CDR3nt: TGTGCCAGCTCACCGTTACCGGGACAGGGTTTCGATGAGCAGTTCTTC
CDR3aa: CASSPLPGQGFDEQFF

v_gene: TRBV7-8
d_gene: TRBD1
abundance: NA
j_gene: TRBJ2-7
CDR3nt: TGTGCCAGCAGCCGGAGACAGGGGGCGAGCGAGCAGTACTTC
CDR3aa: CASSRRQGASEQYF

v_gene: TRBV7-2
d_gene: NA
abundance: NA
j_gene: TRBJ1-2
CDR3nt: TGTGCCAGCAGCTTGGGCGGACAACTCTATGGCTACACCTTC
CDR3aa: CASSLGGQLYGYTF

v_gene: TRBV5-1
d_gene: NA
abundance: many
j_gene: TRBJ2-1
CDR3nt: TGCGCCAGCAGCTTGGAGTGGGGGCTGGAGTTCTTC
CDR3aa: CASSLEWGLEFF

v_gene: TRBV30
d_gene: TRBD1
abundance: NA
j_gene: TRBJ1-1
CDR3nt: TGTGCCTGGACCCAACAGGGGGCTGGGGAAGCTTTCTTT
CDR3aa: CAWTQQGAGEAFF

v_gene: TRBV20-1
d_gene: NA
abundance: many
j_gene: TRBJ2-7
CDR3nt: TGCAGTGCTAGGGCCGAACAGGGATCCGAGCAGTACTTC
CDR3aa: CSARAEQGSEQYF

v_gene: TRBV7-6
d_gene: TRBD2
abundance: NA
j_gene: TRBJ2-3
CDR3nt: TGTGCCAGCAGCTCCGGGACTAGCCCCGGGAGAGGGTCAGATACGCAGTATTTT
CDR3aa: CASSSGTSPGRGSDTQYF

v_gene: TRBV4-3
d_gene: NA
abundance: NA
j_gene: TRBJ2-3
CDR3nt: TGCGCCAGCAGCCAAGTTGGAGTCCATACGCAGTATTTT
CDR3aa: CASSQVGVHTQYF

v_gene: TRBV10-3
d_gene: NA
abundance: few
j_gene: TRBJ2-5
CDR3nt: TGTGCCATCAGTGAGTCTCCGCGGGCGTACCAAGAGACCCAGTACTTC
CDR3aa: CAISESPRAYQETQYF

v_gene: TRBV18
d_gene: NA
abundance: many
j_gene: TRBJ1-5
CDR3nt: TGTGCCAGCTCACCGGGACAAGGCAATCAGCCCCAGCATTTT
CDR3aa: CASSPGQGNQPQHF

v_gene: TRBV7-6
d_gene: TRBD2
abundance: NA
j_gene: TRBJ2-1
CDR3nt: TGTGCCAGCTGCTTACTCACTAGCGGGAGGGTTAGCTCCTACAATGAGCAGTTCTTC
CDR3aa: CASCLLTSGRVSSYNEQFF

v_gene: TRBV6-5
d_gene: TRBD1
abundance: NA
j_gene: TRBJ1-3
CDR3nt: TGTGCCAGCAGAGCAGGGGGCGGTGGAAACACCATATATTTT
CDR3aa: CASRAGGGGNTIYF

v_gene: TRBV7-2
d_gene: TRBD2
abundance: NA
j_gene: TRBJ2-5
CDR3nt: TGTGCCAGCAGCTTGACGGGAGGGCCGCGGGAGACCCAGTACTTC
CDR3aa: CASSLTGGPRETQYF

v_gene: TRBV6-4
d_gene: NA
abundance: many
j_gene: TRBJ2-1
CDR3nt: TGTGCCAGCAGAAAGACAGGTGACCGTGAGCAGTTCTTC
CDR3aa: CASRKTGDREQFF

v_gene: TRBV2
d_gene: NA
abundance: few
j_gene: TRBJ2-2
CDR3nt: TGTGCCAGCCGCCTGAACAGGGACACCGGGGAGCTGTTTTTT
CDR3aa: CASRLNRDTGELFF

v_gene: TRBV5-1
d_gene: NA
abundance: few
j_gene: TRBJ2-5
CDR3nt: TGCGCCAGCAGCTTTAGGGGGGGGCCTCAAGAGACCCAGTACTTC
CDR3aa: CASSFRGGPQETQYF

v_gene: TRBV6-2/TRBV6-3
d_gene: TRBD2
abundance: NA
j_gene: TRBJ2-1
CDR3nt: TGTGCCAGCAGTTCCTCCCGGGGGATAGCGGGAGCTAATGAGCAGTTCTTC
CDR3aa: CASSSSRGIAGANEQFF

v_gene: TRBV20-1
d_gene: TRBD2
abundance: NA
j_gene: TRBJ2-1
CDR3nt: TGCAGTGCTAGAGATCTTGGTAGCGGGAGACACTACAATGAGCAGTTCTTC
CDR3aa: CSARDLGSGRHYNEQFF